This TCR beta chain was recovered during a study of identical twins. Study-wide results and limits: There were fewer insertions in abundant cord blood beta clonotypes, but memory repertoires showed no such pattern. Out-of-frame alpha sequences shared by twins were enriched for low generation probability. Possibly, invariant MAIT and iNKT cells partly confounded zero-insertion analyses.

This clonotype was seen many times. The antigen remains undetermined. TCRdb re-called the 5' RACE reads with MiXCR, one entry per CDR3 protein. The data show 690,000 or so distinct CDR3 sequences, 8.6% seen once. From germline, CDR1 is SGHRS and CDR2 YFSETQ. Trimming pared 4 bases from V and 1 base from J, leaving 9 bases between. CDR3 length: 14 amino acids. These data are also associated with another study on yellow fever vaccine responses in identical twins. According to that study: Twins reportedly showed a vaccine T cell response that seemed partly convergent and partly personalized.

The receptor's source is a woman aged 18-29 years in good health. V and J are TRBV5-1 and TRBJ1-5; the D is unclear. Sequencing input: PBMCs. CDR3 loop: CASSGGESNQPQHF. In nucleotides, the CDR3 is TGCGCCAGCAGCGGAGGAGAAAGCAATCAGCCCCAGCATTTT. Drawing the rest from reference TRBV5-1 and TRBJ1-5, the complete variable domain is KAGVTQTPRYLIKTRGQQVTLSCSPISGHRSVSWYQQTPGQGLQFLFEYFSETQRNKGNFPGRFSGRQFSNSRSEMNVSTLELGDSALYLCASSGGESNQPQHFGDGTRLSIL.